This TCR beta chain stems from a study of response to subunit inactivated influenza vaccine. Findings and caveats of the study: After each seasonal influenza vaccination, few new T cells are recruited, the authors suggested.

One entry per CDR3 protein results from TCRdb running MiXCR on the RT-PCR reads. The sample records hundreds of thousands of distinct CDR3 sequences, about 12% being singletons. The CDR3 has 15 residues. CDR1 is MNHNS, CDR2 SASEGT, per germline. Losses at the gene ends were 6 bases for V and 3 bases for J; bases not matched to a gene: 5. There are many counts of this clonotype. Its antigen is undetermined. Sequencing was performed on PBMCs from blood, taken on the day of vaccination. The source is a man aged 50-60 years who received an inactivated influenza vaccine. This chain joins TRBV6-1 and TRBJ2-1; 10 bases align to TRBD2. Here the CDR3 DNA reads TGTGCCAGCAGGAAGATAGCGGGAGGCTACAATGAGCAGTTCTTC. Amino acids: CASRKIAGGYNEQFF.